Below, 31 T cell receptor beta chains from the same sample are listed, as sequenced in a study of T cells in Graves' hyperthyroidism and ophthalmopathy. Amplification of TCR beta CDR3 regions was performed using RNA transcripts as template. In the first-round RT-PCR of the TCR CDR3, the HTBI primer set was used. Each CDR3 protein is one row after TCRdb ran MiXCR on the multiplex PCR reads. Of 300,000 to 450,000 distinct CDR3 sequences in the sample, approximately 13% were seen once. Material for sequencing was blood. These receptors were taken from a woman aged 18-30 years with Graves' hyperthyroidism.

The gene calls are TRBV13 and TRBJ2-4; 8 positions match TRBD1. This CDR3 contains 14 residues. With 3 bases clipped from V and 4 bases from J, the junction kept 2 bases outside the gene matches. Germline V gene sequence: CDR1 PRHDT, CDR2 FYEKMQ (reference sequence). The CDR3 nucleotides are TGTGCCAGCAGCTTCCGGGACAGGAAAAACATTCAGTACTTC. Residues: CASSFRDRKNIQYF.

This clonotype was picked up many times. The chain has TRBV6-1 and TRBJ1-6; 12 bases are a match to TRBD1. With V trimmed by 4 bases and J by 11 bases, 9 bases remained unmatched. CDR3 length equals 16 residues. Per the germline V gene, CDR1 is MNHNS and CDR2 is SASEGT. The CDR3 loop is CASSAPGQGAGPPLHF. The CDR3 DNA is TGTGCCAGCAGTGCACCGGGACAGGGGGCCGGGCCACCCCTCCACTTT.

This clonotype was counted at least ten times. The chain carries TRBV11-3 and TRBJ2-1; TRBD2 might be the D (6 bases). Trimming took off 5 bases at V and 5 bases at J, with 19 bases between the two ends. Germline V gene sequence: CDR1 SGHNT, CDR2 YENEEA. The CDR3 loop spans 16 amino acids. DNA of the CDR3: TGTGCCAGCAGCCAACGGGGCGGGGTCAGACACAATGAGCAGTTCTTC. Residues: CASSQRGGVRHNEQFF.

This clonotype was seen repeatedly, ten times or more. This chain connects TRBV7-9 to TRBJ1-6; weak D call: TRBD1 (6 bases). CDR3 size: 15 residues. Trimming removed 5 bases at V and 7 bases at J, with 15 bases between. CDR1 and CDR2 (germline): SEHNR, FQNEAQ (reference sequence). The CDR3 loop is CASSANRVVNSPLHF. In DNA form, the CDR3 reads TGTGCCAGCAGCGCAAACAGGGTGGTGAATTCACCCCTCCACTTT. Variable domain in full (rest from reference TRBV7-9 and TRBJ1-6): DTGVSQNPRHKITKRGQNVTFRCDPISEHNRLYWYRQTLGQGPEFLTYFQNEAQLEKSRLLSDRFSAERPKGSFSTLEIQRTEQGDSAMYLCASSANRVVNSPLHFGNGTRLTVT.

This clonotype was seen at least ten times. The rearrangement links TRBV11-2 to TRBJ2-7; 7 positions match TRBD1. Germline V CDR1 and CDR2: SGHAT, FQNNGV. CDR3 length: 14 residues. Germline trimming cut 4 bases from V and 4 bases from J; bases unmatched to any gene: 7. CDR3 amino acids: CASSYGTDQYEQYF. The CDR3 DNA reads TGTGCCAGCAGCTACGGGACAGATCAATACGAGCAGTACTTC. The whole variable domain, filled in from reference TRBV11-2 and TRBJ2-7, reads EAGVAQSPRYKIIEKRQSVAFWCNPISGHATLYWYQQILGQGPKLLIQFQNNGVVDDSQLPKDRFSAERLKGVDSTLKIQPAKLEDSAVYLCASSYGTDQYEQYFGPGTRLTVT.

This clonotype was detected ten times or more. The CDR3 spells CASSTTGDGSPLHF. CDR3 nucleotide sequence: TGTGCCAGCAGCACGACAGGGGATGGTTCACCCCTCCACTTT. V is TRBV7-9 and J is TRBJ1-6; TRBD1 aligns across 8 bases. With 5 bases clipped from V and 9 bases from J, the junction kept 6 bases outside the gene matches. The CDR3 length is 14 residues. Germline-derived CDR1 and CDR2 are SEHNR and FQNEAQ (reference sequence).

A few counts support this clonotype. The CDR3, as DNA: TGTGCCAGCAGCTTAAGACAGGGTCCCACCGGGGAGCTGTTTTTT. Translating it yields CASSLRQGPTGELFF. This chain uses TRBV5-4 with TRBJ2-2, with TRBD1 identical over 7 bases. The CDR3 extends over 15 amino acids. V shed 2 bases and J 4 bases; nucleotides not matched to a gene: 5. Germline loops: CDR1 SGHNT, CDR2 YYREEE (reference sequence).

This clonotype was counted at least ten times. The chain combines TRBV12-3 or TRBV12-4 with TRBJ1-4, with D possibly matching TRBD1 (5 bases). The CDR3 is 15 amino acids. Between the trimmed V and J ends, which lost 6 bases and 11 bases, there was a span of 22 bases. The CDR3, as DNA: TGTGCCAGCAGCCACCCGGGACTCGATTCAGGGAAACTGTTTTTT. Protein sequence: CASSHPGLDSGKLFF.

Ten or more counts support this clonotype. CDR3 bases: TGCGCCAGCAAGGCTCTGGGAATCGGAAACACCATATATTTT. It encodes CASKALGIGNTIYF. The chain combines TRBV5-1 with TRBJ1-3; the D is unclear. Trimming cost V 6 bases and J 4 bases, with 14 bases left between them. This CDR3 comprises 14 residues. CDR1 is SGHRS, CDR2 YFSETQ, per germline.

This clonotype has ten or more counts. The CDR3 DNA sequence: TGTGCCAGCAGCTTAGGCCTTGGGGAGACCCAGTACTTC. It encodes CASSLGLGETQYF. This chain connects TRBV11-1 to TRBJ2-5; D is unresolved. This CDR3 comprises 13 residues. The V gene's germline CDR1 is SGHAT and CDR2 FQDESV (reference sequence). V lost 1 base, J lost 5 bases, and 8 bases lay in between.

This clonotype was found many times. The rearrangement uses TRBV5-1 and TRBJ2-7; D is perhaps TRBD1 or TRBD2 (5 bases each). Looked up from germline, CDR1 is SGHRS and CDR2 is YFSETQ. Trimming removed 3 bases at V and 0 bases at J, with 10 bases between. There are 14 residues in the CDR3. CDR3 amino acids: CASSSGRISYEQYF. The CDR3 DNA sequence: TGCGCCAGCAGCTCGGGACGTATCTCCTACGAGCAGTACTTC.

This clonotype came up many times. J is TRBJ1-1 and V is TRBV3-1; weak D call: TRBD1 (6 bases). This CDR3 spans 16 amino acids. V lost 0 bases and J lost 6, with 17 bases in between. Germline CDR1 and CDR2: LGHDT and YNNKEL (reference sequence). The CDR3 sequence is CASSQEGNRAGAEAFF. The CDR3 DNA is TGTGCCAGCAGCCAAGAGGGGAACAGGGCGGGCGCTGAAGCTTTCTTT. Full variable domain (remainder filled in from reference TRBV3-1 and TRBJ1-1): DTAVSQTPKYLVTQMGNDKSIKCEQNLGHDTMYWYKQDSKKFLKIMFSYNNKELIINETVPNRFSPKSPDKAHLNLHINSLELGDSAVYFCASSQEGNRAGAEAFFGQGTRLTVV.

This clonotype was picked up many times. The rearrangement links TRBV18 to TRBJ2-5, with 9 bases aligning to TRBD1. The junction had 5 bases not matched to a gene; V was cut back by 4 bases and J by 2 bases. CDR3 size: 15 residues. The germline gives CDR1 KGHSH, CDR2 LQKENI. CDR3: CASSQTTGGQETQYF. CDR3 in DNA: TGTGCCAGCTCACAAACGACAGGGGGGCAAGAGACCCAGTACTTC.

This clonotype was found many times. The chain links TRBV28 to TRBJ2-7; TRBD1 aligns across 10 bases. Trimming at V came to 6 bases and at J to 3 bases, leaving 5 bases not matched to a gene. Germline V gene sequence: CDR1 MDHEN, CDR2 SYDVKM. This CDR3 contains 14 residues. CDR3 region: CASRRRTGGYEQYF. CDR3 DNA: TGTGCCAGCAGGCGGAGGACAGGGGGCTACGAGCAGTACTTC.

With respect to this clonotype: With a much larger clone just one base away, this may be a read error. The chain uses TRBV12-3 or TRBV12-4 and TRBJ2-1; 10 nucleotides align to TRBD1. The DNA matches TRBJ2-7 better at its end, which makes the J call doubtful. The CDR3 has 17 amino acids. The CDR3 sequence: CASSPGQGDGPHNEQYF. CDR3 in DNA: TGTGCCAGCAGTCCAGGACAGGGGGACGGGCCCCACAATGAGCAGTACTTC.

This clonotype was found a few times. The CDR3 DNA sequence: TGTGCCAGCCGAGGGGCAGGGGGCCGTTTTCGGTATGGCTACACCTTC. This sequence encodes CASRGAGGRFRYGYTF. V usage is TRBV19 and J usage is TRBJ1-2; 8 bases agree with TRBD1. CDR1 LNHDA and CDR2 SQIVND come from the germline V gene (reference sequence). This CDR3 region has 16 residues. The V gene end was trimmed by 9 bases and the J gene end by 5 bases; junction bases not matched to a gene: 17.

This clonotype was detected many times. V usage is TRBV12-3 or TRBV12-4 and J usage is TRBJ1-1; D remains unclear. V lost 7 bases and J 0 bases, leaving 12 bases between the germline ends. This CDR3 contains 14 residues. CDR3 sequence reads: CASTQGVVNTEAFF. CDR3 DNA sequence: TGTGCCAGCACTCAAGGTGTAGTGAACACTGAAGCTTTCTTT.

This clonotype occurred many times. This rearrangement joins TRBV18 to TRBJ1-5; 7 positions match TRBD1. The junction had 4 bases not matched to a gene; V was cut back by 5 bases and J by 0 bases. CDR3 length: 15 amino acids. Germline V gene sequence: CDR1 KGHSH, CDR2 LQKENI. CDR3 sequence reads: CASSSQGYSNQPQHF. CDR3 sequence (DNA): TGTGCCAGCTCATCACAGGGGTATAGCAATCAGCCCCAGCATTTT. Complete variable domain (other parts from reference TRBV18 and TRBJ1-5): NAGVMQNPRHLVRRRGQEARLRCSPMKGHSHVYWYRQLPEEGLKFMVYLQKENIIDESGMPKERFSAEFPKEGPSILRIQQVVRGDSAAYFCASSSQGYSNQPQHFGDGTRLSIL.

There are many counts of this clonotype. The rearrangement links TRBV7-9 to TRBJ2-1; 9 nucleotides match TRBD2. Germline values: CDR1 SEHNR, CDR2 FQNEAQ (reference sequence). This CDR3 is 16 amino acids long. V lost 5 bases to trimming and J lost 6 bases; unmatched junction nucleotides: 11. The CDR3 sequence is CASSHLGLAGGNEQFF. The CDR3 DNA follows: TGTGCCAGCAGCCACCTGGGACTAGCTGGGGGCAATGAGCAGTTCTTC.

This clonotype was seen at least ten times. The chain employs TRBV29-1 and TRBJ1-1; D unclear. CDR1 and CDR2 from the germline V gene are SQVTM and ANQGSEA. V lost 3 bases and J 2 bases, leaving 10 bases between the germline ends. The CDR3 is 13 amino acids. This CDR3 is CSVENLGNTEAFF. In DNA form, the CDR3 reads TGCAGCGTTGAGAACCTGGGTAACACTGAAGCTTTCTTT.

This clonotype was detected many times. This rearrangement joins TRBV10-3 to TRBJ2-5; the D call may be TRBD1 or TRBD2 (5 bases each). V lost 3 bases to trimming and J lost 7 bases, with 21 bases between them. CDR3 length: 16 amino acids. Germline CDR1 ENHRY, CDR2 SYGVKD. The CDR3: CAISDPRDAEMGTQYF. Written as DNA, the CDR3 is TGTGCCATCAGTGACCCCCGGGACGCAGAGATGGGGACCCAGTACTTC.

This clonotype has more than one count but fewer than ten. CDR3 protein: CASSYQHRLESYEQYF. Here the CDR3 DNA reads TGTGCCAGCAGCTACCAGCACAGATTAGAGTCCTACGAGCAGTACTTC. The chain joins TRBV7-9 to TRBJ2-7; D is uncertain. Germline V gene sequence: CDR1 SEHNR, CDR2 FQNEAQ (reference sequence). The CDR3 is 16 amino acids. The V end lost 4 bases, the J end lost 1 base, and 17 bases lay between the germline ends. Variable domain in full (rest from reference TRBV7-9 and TRBJ2-7): DTGVSQNPRHKITKRGQNVTFRCDPISEHNRLYWYRQTLGQGPEFLTYFQNEAQLEKSRLLSDRFSAERPKGSFSTLEIQRTEQGDSAMYLCASSYQHRLESYEQYFGPGTRLTVT.

The table lists this clonotype with many counts. The chain uses TRBV5-1 and TRBJ1-1, with D perhaps TRBD1 (6 bases). Germline loops: CDR1 SGHRS, CDR2 YFSETQ. Between the trimmed V and J ends, which lost 4 bases and 3 bases, there was a span of 16 bases. The CDR3 sequence is 15 residues long. The CDR3 DNA reads as TGCGCCAGCAGCGCCTCACAGGGTTTGGACACTGAAGCTTTCTTT. Residues: CASSASQGLDTEAFF.

At least ten counts were recorded for this clonotype. The V gene is TRBV24-1, the J gene TRBJ2-7, with 10 bases lining up with TRBD1. The germline gives CDR1 KGHDR, CDR2 SFDVKD. The CDR3 covers 15 residues. V lost 4 bases to trimming and J lost 3 bases; unmatched junction nucleotides: 5. CDR3 coding DNA: TGTGCCACCAGTGAGGGGACAGGGGCCTACTACGAGCAGTACTTC. This gives the protein CATSEGTGAYYEQYF.

This clonotype was detected ten times or more. This chain uses TRBV6-1 with TRBJ1-5; the D is unclear. The CDR3 has 13 residues. Germline CDR1 reads MNHNS; CDR2 reads SASEGT. V lost 5 bases to trimming and J lost 3 bases, with 8 bases between them. The CDR3 DNA is TGTGCCAGCAGTTCCCGTAACAATCAGCCCCAGCATTTT. Its protein product is CASSSRNNQPQHF.

On this clonotype: It may be a read error: a sequence one base away is much more abundant. Written as DNA, the CDR3 is TGTGCCAGCAGCTTAGCGTTTGGGCCAGAGCGGGCCTACGAGCAGTACTTC. Amino acid sequence: CASSLAFGPERAYEQYF. The chain combines TRBV7-9 with TRBJ2-7; D might be TRBD2 (6 bases). V was cut by 0 bases and J by 2 bases, with 17 bases left in between. This CDR3 contains 17 residues. Germline assignment: CDR1 SEHNR and CDR2 FQNEAQ (reference sequence). Full variable domain (missing parts from reference TRBV7-9 and TRBJ2-7): DTGVSQNPRHKITKRGQNVTFRCDPISEHNRLYWYRQTLGQGPEFLTYFQNEAQLEKSRLLSDRFSAERPKGSFSTLEIQRTEQGDSAMYLCASSLAFGPERAYEQYFGPGTRLTVT.

This clonotype was counted at least ten times. The chain couples TRBV2 to TRBJ1-5; D ambiguous. The V and J ends lost 3 bases and 8 bases respectively, with 5 bases between them. This CDR3 comprises 11 residues. Germline V gives CDR1 SNHLY, CDR2 FYNNEI. DNA for the CDR3: TGTGCCAGCAGTGACGGGGAGCCCCAGCATTTT. Translating gives CASSDGEPQHF.

This clonotype was seen ten or more times. The chain carries TRBV5-1 and TRBJ2-4; 11 nucleotides agree with TRBD1. The trim removed 0 bases at V and 0 bases at J, leaving 5 bases unmatched. This CDR3 comprises 18 residues. Germline V gene data show CDR1 as SGHRS and CDR2 as YFSETQ. For the CDR3, the DNA is TGCGCCAGCAGCTTGGGCGGACAGGGGGCGGGAGCCAAAAACATTCAGTACTTC. Translating gives CASSLGGQGAGAKNIQYF.

On this clonotype itself: One junction end disagrees with the germline gene, perhaps due to a read error. This rearrangement joins TRBV7-2 to TRBJ1-6; no clear D gene. The CDR3 spans 18 residues. Germline V gives CDR1 SGHTA, CDR2 FQGNSA. This CDR3 is CASNTPFVADSYNSPLHF. CDR3 bases: TGCGCCAGCAACACACCGTTTGTGGCGGATTCTTATAATTCACCCCTCCACTTT.

This clonotype was counted at least ten times. The chain recombines TRBV5-1 with TRBJ2-7, with 10 bases identical to TRBD1. The CDR3 spans 15 residues. Germline-derived CDR1 and CDR2 are SGHRS and YFSETQ. V was clipped by 0 bases and J by 4 bases; unmatched bases: 4. The CDR3 region is CASSLVRDRGYEQYF. Written as DNA, the CDR3 is TGCGCCAGCAGCTTGGTTCGGGACAGGGGTTACGAGCAGTACTTC.

This chain joins TRBV6-1 and TRBJ1-2; maybe TRBD1 (5 bases). With 7 bases removed from V and 8 bases from J, the gap between germline ends came to 23 bases. Germline CDR1 and CDR2: MNHNS and SASEGT. The CDR3 loop spans 15 amino acids. This CDR3 is CASTTRTDTKLGYTF. DNA of the CDR3: TGTGCCAGCACCACCCGGACGGACACTAAGTTAGGCTACACCTTC.